The rows below give T cell receptor beta chains drawn from one sample of a study of cytomegalovirus exposure and HLA in healthy donors. Here immunoSEQ multiplex PCR was the method, and the copy in TCRdb shows in-frame clones only, minus some. The table lists some 200,000 clones, 75% to 90% of them singletons. Material for sequencing was PBMCs. The receptors shown here come from a man aged 40-49 years in good health and CMV-seropositive. CDR3s include the opening cysteine and the closing phenylalanine or tryptophan. Each record gives: CDR3 DNA, CDR3 protein, D gene, clone size, J gene, V gene. The D gene is left open where the match is weak. A row's size may be missing; if present it is once, few, many or a size class.

DNA: TGTGCCATCACGGTCGGAGGTAACACTGAAGCTTTCTTT
CDR3: CAITVGGNTEAFF
D: -
size: few
J: TRBJ1-1
V: TRBV10-3

DNA: TGTGCCAGTAGTATTGACGGACAGGGGGCTCGTCAGCCCCAGCATTTT
CDR3: CASSIDGQGARQPQHF
D: TRBD1
size: -
J: TRBJ1-5
V: TRBV19

DNA: TGTGCCAGTAGACTTCAGGGGGTCCCTCTCTATGGCTACACCTTC
CDR3: CASRLQGVPLYGYTF
D: TRBD1
size: -
J: TRBJ1-2
V: TRBV19

DNA: TGTGCCAGCAGGACCGGGACACAAAAAAACACCGGGGAGCTGTTTTTT
CDR3: CASRTGTQKNTGELFF
D: -
size: -
J: TRBJ2-2
V: TRBV27

DNA: TGTGCCATCAGTGAGTCGCGGGGTACCGAAGCTTTCTTT
CDR3: CAISESRGTEAFF
D: -
size: few
J: TRBJ1-1
V: TRBV10-3

DNA: TGTGCCAGTGCGGACAGGGACTCGACTAATGAAAAACTGTTTTTT
CDR3: CASADRDSTNEKLFF
D: TRBD1
size: few
J: TRBJ1-4
V: TRBV19

DNA: TGCGCCAGCAGCCCGGGGACTGCCACCGGGGAGCTGTTTTTT
CDR3: CASSPGTATGELFF
D: -
size: -
J: TRBJ2-2
V: TRBV5-1

DNA: TGTTCCAGCAGCTCGGGACTCGGCGAAAAACTGTTTTTT
CDR3: CSSSSGLGEKLFF
D: -
size: -
J: TRBJ1-4
V: TRBV7-9

DNA: TGTGCCAGCAGCCCATCCGGGAACTCGGGTTATGGCTACACCTTC
CDR3: CASSPSGNSGYGYTF
D: -
size: -
J: TRBJ1-2
V: TRBV7-9

DNA: TGTGCCAGCAGCTTGGGGGGACAGGGGGCGTCCTACGAGCAGTACTTC
CDR3: CASSLGGQGASYEQYF
D: TRBD1
size: -
J: TRBJ2-7
V: TRBV7-6

DNA: TGTGCCAGCAGCTTAGCCCGAGGAGGGTCGGGTGGCTACACCTTC
CDR3: CASSLARGGSGGYTF
D: -
size: -
J: TRBJ1-2
V: TRBV11-2

DNA: TGTGCCAGCAGTACCCCCCGGAGTGGACACTACGAGCAGTACTTC
CDR3: CASSTPRSGHYEQYF
D: -
size: -
J: TRBJ2-7
V: TRBV6-5

DNA: TGTGCCAGCAGCTCAGGAGCAGGGGGCCTCGAGACCCAGTACTTC
CDR3: CASSSGAGGLETQYF
D: TRBD1
size: once
J: TRBJ2-5
V: TRBV7-9

DNA: TGTGCCAGCAGTTTATATCTCTACAATGAGCAGTTCTTC
CDR3: CASSLYLYNEQFF
D: -
size: few
J: TRBJ2-1
V: TRBV27

DNA: TGCAGCGCATCGTCCCGGACAACGGAGGGCTACACCTTC
CDR3: CSASSRTTEGYTF
D: -
size: once
J: TRBJ1-2
V: TRBV29-1

DNA: TGTGCCAGCAGCTTGCCTAGCGGGGGGGCGAGAAATGAGCAGTTCTTC
CDR3: CASSLPSGGARNEQFF
D: TRBD2
size: -
J: TRBJ2-1
V: TRBV5-6